The 27 T cell receptor beta chains below all came from one sample that was sequenced in a study of shared clonotypes between healthy human individuals. Method: immunoSEQ multiplex PCR; TCRdb's copy keeps in-frame clones and lacks some. The profile shows roughly 2.1 million clones, about 92% of them singletons. CD45RO-negative cells were positively selected for CCR7, leaving out terminally differentiated effector memory CD45RA+ cells. Material: naive CD8+ T cells from PBMCs. The receptors stem from a man between 18 and 29 years old in good health. Some clones in this sample may be carry-over from other donors' samples.

This clone was seen only once. V gene TRBV25-1 combines with J gene TRBJ2-2; the match to TRBD2 covers 7 bases. J gave up 6 bases and V 7 bases, and 5 bases lay outside the gene matches. CDR3 length: 13 amino acids. Per the germline V gene, CDR1 is MGHDK and CDR2 is SYGVNS. The CDR3 loop is CASKTAGAGELFF. The CDR3, as DNA: TGTGCCAGCAAAACCGCGGGGGCCGGGGAGCTGTTTTTT.

V is TRBV7-9 and J is TRBJ2-1; D perhaps matches TRBD1 (5 bases). The length of the CDR3 is 19 residues. V dropped 7 bases and J dropped 8 bases, with 33 bases sitting between them. Germline CDR1 and CDR2: SEHNR and FQNEAQ (reference sequence). CDR3 amino acids: CASNPIPATAGLPADEQFF. The CDR3 nucleotides read TGTGCCAGCAACCCGATTCCAGCGACCGCAGGGCTTCCCGCCGATGAGCAGTTCTTC.

To note about this clone: Distinct nucleotide sequences in the sample also encode this CDR3. The chain uses TRBV6-5 and TRBJ2-1; the match to TRBD2 covers 12 bases. Germline lookup yields CDR1 MNHEY and CDR2 SVGAGI. The CDR3 is made up of 15 amino acids. J was trimmed by 4 bases and V by 2 bases; bases with no gene match: 0. The CDR3 nucleotides are TGTGCCAGCAGTTACGGGACTAGCGGGTACAATGAGCAGTTCTTC. Translated: CASSYGTSGYNEQFF.

This chain uses TRBV14 with TRBJ1-2; a weak D match, TRBD1 (6 bases). Germline V gene lookup returns CDR1 SGHDN and CDR2 FVKESK. This CDR3 spans 16 amino acids. The V gene lost 1 base and the J gene lost 0 bases, with 12 bases spanning the gap. This CDR3 is CASSQAGTLPNYGYTF. For the CDR3, the DNA is TGTGCCAGCAGCCAAGCTGGGACACTACCTAACTATGGCTACACCTTC.

The rearrangement links TRBV29-1 to TRBJ2-1; 9 bases match TRBD2. Germline CDR1 SQVTM, CDR2 ANQGSEA. V lost 7 bases, J lost 5 bases, and 9 bases stayed unmatched. This CDR3 is 14 amino acids long. CDR3 sequence reads: CSAWTSDIDNEQFF. The CDR3 DNA is TGCAGCGCCTGGACTAGCGATATCGACAATGAGCAGTTCTTC.

The chain carries TRBV5-1 and TRBJ1-1; weak D call: TRBD1 (5 bases). The germline V and J ends were trimmed by 5 bases and 6 bases, with 14 bases remaining between them. CDR3 length: 13 residues. Per germline, CDR1 SGHRS and CDR2 YFSETQ. CDR3 residues: CASSFWGVPEAFF. The CDR3 nucleotides are TGCGCCAGCAGTTTTTGGGGGGTACCTGAAGCTTTCTTT.

The chain joins TRBV7-9 to TRBJ2-1; D possibly corresponds to TRBD2 (6 bases). The germline V and J ends were trimmed by 7 bases and 5 bases, with 21 bases remaining between them. The CDR3 covers 16 residues. Germline loops: CDR1 SEHNR, CDR2 FQNEAQ (reference sequence). CDR3 in amino acids: CASTPNAGGINNEQFF. The DNA of the CDR3 is TGTGCCAGCACCCCCAACGCTGGAGGGATTAACAATGAGCAGTTCTTC.

V and J are TRBV7-3 and TRBJ1-1; D uncertain. The germline CDR1 and CDR2 sequences are SGHTA and FQGTGA. The CDR3 extends over 13 amino acids. V was trimmed by 8 bases and J by 1 base, leaving 11 bases between them. DNA of the CDR3: TGTGCCAGCGGCCCCCGGGAGAACACTGAAGCTTTCTTT. This gives the protein CASGPRENTEAFF. Variable domain in full (rest from reference TRBV7-3 and TRBJ1-1): GAGVSQTPSNKVTEKGKYVELRCDPISGHTALYWYRQSLGQGPEFLIYFQGTGAADDSGLPNDRFFAVRPEGSVSTLKIQRTERGDSAVYLCASGPRENTEAFFGQGTRLTVV.

The chain recombines TRBV14 with TRBJ1-5; D gene unclear. V was shortened by 0 bases and J by 4 bases, with 7 bases between the two germline ends. CDR1 is SGHDN, CDR2 FVKESK, per germline. This CDR3 comprises 14 residues. The CDR3, as DNA: TGTGCCAGCAGCCAAGAGGGGAGGAATCAGCCCCAGCATTTT. It yields the protein CASSQEGRNQPQHF.

The genes are TRBV9 and TRBJ2-1; TRBD2 aligns across 8 bases. J lost 4 bases, V lost 6 bases, and 12 bases had no gene match. Looked up from germline, CDR1 is SGDLS and CDR2 is YYNGEE. The CDR3 runs to 16 residues. CDR3 DNA: TGTGCCAGCACCTCGGCGGGTAGCGGGGAATACAATGAGCAGTTCTTC. Amino acid sequence: CASTSAGSGEYNEQFF.

As concerns this clone: The identical CDR3 is also encoded by other nucleotide sequences in the sample. The chain recombines TRBV5-6 with TRBJ2-2; D gene unclear. Germline CDR1 and CDR2: SGHDT and YYEEEE. This CDR3 is 14 amino acids long. V was pared by 5 bases and J by 1 base, with 9 bases between. CDR3 sequence reads: CASSLSRNTGELFF. As DNA, the CDR3 is TGTGCCAGCAGTTTGAGCCGGAACACCGGGGAGCTGTTTTTT.

The V and J genes are TRBV5-1 and TRBJ2-7; either TRBD1 or TRBD2 may supply D (5 bases each). In germline, CDR1 is SGHRS, CDR2 YFSETQ. V dropped 4 bases and J dropped 2 bases, with 16 bases sitting between them. The CDR3 runs 15 residues. CDR3 in DNA: TGCGCCAGCAGCGCGCACCGGGACCCAACCTACGAGCAGTACTTC. It encodes CASSAHRDPTYEQYF.

This rearrangement joins TRBV27 to TRBJ2-7; either TRBD1 or TRBD2 may fit D (5 bases each). In germline, CDR1 is MNHEY, CDR2 SMNVEV (reference sequence). V shed 5 bases and J shed 6 bases, with 17 bases lying between them. The CDR3 spans 14 residues. The CDR3 region has the DNA TGTGCCAGCAGTCCATTCCGGGACGCCTCCGAGCAGTACTTC. Translating it yields CASSPFRDASEQYF.

The chain has TRBV20-1 and TRBJ2-7; D gene ambiguous. V was pared by 5 bases and J by 3 bases, with 8 bases between. The germline V gene encodes CDR1 DFQATT and CDR2 SNEGSKA (reference sequence). This CDR3 has 11 residues. CDR3 in DNA: TGCAGTGCTCCGTCGATCTACGAGCAGTACTTC. It is translated as CSAPSIYEQYF.

The V and J genes are TRBV27 and TRBJ2-1; D is unclear. Germline assignment: CDR1 MNHEY and CDR2 SMNVEV (reference sequence). The CDR3 length is 16 residues. Trimming cost V 0 bases and J 12 bases, with 21 bases left between them. The chain's CDR3 is CASSLSVAARQLGQFF. Written as DNA, the CDR3 is TGTGCCAGCAGTTTATCGGTGGCTGCGCGCCAATTAGGGCAGTTCTTC.

CDR3 in DNA: TGTGCCAGCGAGGGGGCATCGAACACCGGGGAGCTGTTTTTT. Its translation: CASEGASNTGELFF. The chain recombines TRBV7-9 with TRBJ2-2; TRBD1 matches at 7 bases. Germline CDR1 SEHNR, CDR2 FQNEAQ (reference sequence). The CDR3 is made up of 14 amino acids. With 8 bases clipped from V and 0 bases from J, the junction kept 3 bases outside the gene matches. The full variable domain, completed using reference TRBV7-9 and TRBJ2-2, is DTGVSQNPRHKITKRGQNVTFRCDPISEHNRLYWYRQTLGQGPEFLTYFQNEAQLEKSRLLSDRFSAERPKGSFSTLEIQRTEQGDSAMYLCASEGASNTGELFFGEGSRLTVL.

The gene calls are TRBV13 and TRBJ2-7; D is perhaps TRBD2 (5 bases). This CDR3 has 15 amino acids. The V end lost 5 bases, the J end lost 7 bases, and 21 bases lay between the germline ends. Germline loops: CDR1 PRHDT, CDR2 FYEKMQ (reference sequence). CDR3 protein: CASSLSIGLTGEQYF. The CDR3 nucleotides read TGTGCCAGCAGCCTGAGTATTGGACTTACGGGGGAGCAGTACTTC.

This clone was counted a single time. This chain links TRBV29-1 with TRBJ2-1, with D tentatively TRBD2 (6 bases). This CDR3 is 12 amino acids long. Per the germline V gene, CDR1 is SQVTM and CDR2 is ANQGSEA. V was clipped by 5 bases and J by 6 bases, with 11 bases between them. The CDR3 nucleotides are TGCAGCGTTATCGGGAGTTTCAATGAGCAGTTCTTC. Its translation is CSVIGSFNEQFF.

The rearrangement joins TRBV25-1 to TRBJ2-6; D unclear. Trimming left V 3 bases short and J 0 bases short, with 9 bases between. There are 16 residues in the CDR3. Germline assignment: CDR1 MGHDK and CDR2 SYGVNS. Here the CDR3 DNA reads TGTGCCAGCAGTGACCCCAGGAACTCTGGGGCCAACGTCCTGACTTTC. Residues: CASSDPRNSGANVLTF.

The rearrangement uses TRBV9 and TRBJ2-7; TRBD2 matches at 8 bases. CDR1 and CDR2 (germline): SGDLS, YYNGEE. J lost 4 bases, V lost 0 bases, and 9 bases had no gene match. There are 16 residues in the CDR3. This CDR3 reads CASSVEAGGFMYEQYF. The CDR3 DNA reads TGTGCCAGCAGCGTAGAGGCGGGAGGCTTCATGTACGAGCAGTACTTC. The entire variable domain, with the rest obtained from reference TRBV9 and TRBJ2-7, is as follows: DSGVTQTPKHLITATGQRVTLRCSPRSGDLSVYWYQQSLDQGLQFLIQYYNGEERAKGNILERFSAQQFPDLHSELNLSSLELGDSALYFCASSVEAGGFMYEQYFGPGTRLTVT.

The chain has TRBV6-5 and TRBJ2-7, with a tentative D call TRBD2 (5 bases). This CDR3 contains 13 residues. Trimming pared 6 bases from V and 4 bases from J, leaving 13 bases between. Germline CDR1 is MNHEY and CDR2 is SVGAGI. The CDR3 region has the DNA TGTGCCAGCAGCCCCTATCGGGGATACGAGCAGTACTTC. Encoded protein: CASSPYRGYEQYF.

The chain joins TRBV5-8 to TRBJ2-1; the match to TRBD1 covers 8 bases. Trimming removed 5 bases from V and 6 bases from J; junction bases left unmatched: 7. The germline CDR1 and CDR2 sequences are SGHTS and YDEGEE. This CDR3 spans 14 amino acids. CDR3 DNA sequence: TGTGCCAGCAGGGACAGGGAATCCCCCAATGAGCAGTTCTTC. Amino acids: CASRDRESPNEQFF.

The chain employs TRBV27 and TRBJ2-1, with 13 bases identical to TRBD2. CDR1 is MNHEY, CDR2 SMNVEV, per germline (reference sequence). CDR3 length equals 16 residues. Trimming took 5 bases from V and 2 from J; bases not matched to a gene: 3. The CDR3 DNA is TGTGCCAGCAGTGCCGGACTAGCGGGAGCCTACAATGAGCAGTTCTTC. Protein product: CASSAGLAGAYNEQFF.

The CDR3 DNA reads TGCAGCGTTTTGTTGGGACTAGCGATGGTAGCCGGGGATGAGCAGTTCTTC. Translated: CSVLLGLAMVAGDEQFF. V and J are TRBV29-1 and TRBJ2-1; 10 bases map to TRBD2. After removal of 5 bases from V and 8 bases from J, the junction contained 18 bases not matched to a gene. Germline lookup yields CDR1 SQVTM and CDR2 ANQGSEA. The CDR3 is made up of 17 amino acids.

V usage is TRBV15 and J usage is TRBJ2-7, with D perhaps matching TRBD2 (6 bases). The V end lost 0 bases, the J end lost 5 bases, and 11 bases lay between the germline ends. The CDR3 has 14 residues. Germline V gene data show CDR1 as LNHNV and CDR2 as YYDKDF (reference sequence). CDR3 DNA: TGTGCCACCAGCAGAGATCGGAGGGGCCACGAGCAGTACTTC. This sequence encodes CATSRDRRGHEQYF.

This chain connects TRBV7-9 to TRBJ2-5; TRBD2 is a possible D gene (6 bases). V lost 5 bases, J lost 5 bases, and 18 bases lay in between. Germline V gene lookup returns CDR1 SEHNR and CDR2 FQNEAQ (reference sequence). This CDR3 comprises 15 residues. The CDR3 reads CASSPRDSGWETQYF. The CDR3 coding sequence is TGTGCCAGCAGCCCACGGGACTCCGGGTGGGAGACCCAGTACTTC.

This clone was picked up one time. The gene calls are TRBV27 and TRBJ2-5; 9 nucleotides match TRBD2. The CDR3 contains 15 residues. V lost 4 bases, J lost 4 bases, and 7 bases stayed unmatched. CDR1 is MNHEY and CDR2 is SMNVEV in the germline V gene (reference sequence). CDR3 amino acids: CASSSGLAPLETQYF. The CDR3 DNA reads TGTGCCAGCAGTTCCGGACTAGCGCCGCTAGAGACCCAGTACTTC.